These 10 T cell receptor beta chains originate from one sample sequenced in a study of T cell repertoires in cytomegalovirus infection. TCRdb re-called the reads through MiXCR, storing one row per CDR3 protein. The data show 400,000 to 550,000 distinct CDR3 sequences, over 9% seen once. What was sequenced was PBMCs. These receptors all come from a human donor in good health (CMV status not recorded). Some clones in this sample may be carry-over from other donors' samples.

This clonotype was picked up many times. The rearrangement links TRBV4-2 to TRBJ2-2, with 9 bases fitting TRBD2. V lost 1 base and J lost 2; bases outside the gene matches: 5. The length of the CDR3 is 17 residues. Germline values: CDR1 LGHNA, CDR2 YNFKEQ. The CDR3 DNA follows: TGTGCCAGCAGCCAAGTGGGCGGGAGGGCCAACACCGGGGAGCTGTTTTTT. The encoded protein is CASSQVGGRANTGELFF.

This clonotype came up many times. The rearrangement joins TRBV28 to TRBJ2-1; 9 bases are shared with TRBD2. CDR1 is MDHEN, CDR2 SYDVKM, per germline. This CDR3 comprises 15 residues. V was pared by 6 bases and J by 4 bases, with 7 bases of the junction left unmatched. CDR3 sequence: CASRFSGRRYNEQFF. The CDR3 DNA reads TGTGCCAGCAGATTTAGCGGGAGAAGGTACAATGAGCAGTTCTTC.

Only a few counts were recorded for this clonotype. The chain combines TRBV20-1 with TRBJ2-7, with 8 bases fitting TRBD2. This CDR3 comprises 15 residues. Germline CDR1 and CDR2: DFQATT and SNEGSKA (reference sequence). The J segment lost 6 bases and the V segment lost 0 bases, leaving 10 bases of the junction unmatched. The CDR3 sequence: CSARDLRGGSAEQYF. As DNA, the CDR3 is TGCAGTGCTAGAGATCTTCGGGGGGGCTCAGCCGAGCAGTACTTC.

The chain links TRBV7-9 to TRBJ1-1; perhaps TRBD1 as D (6 bases). Trimming shortened V by 1 base and J by 7 bases, and 16 bases separated the two germline ends. The germline V gene has CDR1 SEHNR and CDR2 FQNEAQ (reference sequence). The CDR3 sequence is 15 residues long. CDR3: CASSLGGGTRGEAFF. The DNA for the CDR3 is TGTGCCAGCAGCTTAGGGGGTGGGACAAGAGGTGAAGCTTTCTTT.

This clonotype was seen a few times. The chain uses TRBV9 and TRBJ1-4; unclear D gene. Trimming removed 0 bases at V and 4 bases at J, with 7 bases between. This CDR3 comprises 14 residues. Germline assignment: CDR1 SGDLS and CDR2 YYNGEE. In nucleotides, the CDR3 is TGTGCCAGCAGCGTAGGGCTTCTTAATGAAAAACTGTTTTTT. It is translated as CASSVGLLNEKLFF.

The chain employs TRBV3-1 and TRBJ2-7; D could derive from TRBD1 or TRBD2 (5 bases each). Germline-derived CDR1 and CDR2 are LGHDT and YNNKEL (reference sequence). The V and J ends lost 6 bases and 0 bases respectively, with 12 bases between them. This CDR3 is built from 14 residues. The CDR3 here is CASRARDRSYEQYF. CDR3 nucleotides: TGTGCCAGCAGGGCCCGGGACCGCTCCTACGAGCAGTACTTC.

This clonotype appeared a few times. The genes are TRBV24-1 and TRBJ1-2, with 7 bases lining up with TRBD1. Looked up from germline, CDR1 is KGHDR and CDR2 is SFDVKD. The ends lost 0 bases at V and 0 bases at J; junction bases unmatched: 3. This CDR3 region has 16 residues. CDR3 sequence (DNA): TGTGCCACCAGTGATTTGAGGGACAGAACTAACTATGGCTACACCTTC. This encodes CATSDLRDRTNYGYTF.

This clonotype was counted ten times or more. The chain employs TRBV4-2 and TRBJ2-1; D is ambiguous. Trimming took 4 bases from V and 8 from J, leaving 9 bases between them. CDR1 LGHNA and CDR2 YNFKEQ come from the germline V gene. There are 12 residues in the CDR3. The CDR3 bases are TGTGCCAGCAGCCCGGCTGGACATGAGCAGTTCTTC. It encodes CASSPAGHEQFF.

This clonotype has at least ten counts. The chain joins TRBV7-6 to TRBJ2-7, with 8 nucleotides matching TRBD1. J lost 6 bases, V lost 3 bases, and 7 bases had no gene match. The CDR3 contains 14 residues. Germline V gives CDR1 SGHVS, CDR2 FNYEAQ. CDR3 sequence (DNA): TGTGCCAGCAGCTTGGACAGGGTAGTGTCCGAGCAGTACTTC. This gives the protein CASSLDRVVSEQYF.

This clonotype was recorded at least ten times. The chain couples TRBV27 to TRBJ2-1; D remains ambiguous. CDR3 size: 16 residues. Trimming pared 4 bases from V and 0 bases from J, leaving 13 bases between. Germline V CDR1 and CDR2: MNHEY, SMNVEV (reference sequence). The CDR3 here is CASSSLTSDSYNEQFF. The CDR3, as DNA: TGTGCCAGCAGTTCCCTTACATCCGACTCCTACAATGAGCAGTTCTTC.